The 9 T cell receptor beta chains below come from one sample, sequenced in a study of regulatory T cells in long-lasting Graves disease. iRepertoire HTBI primers and Arm-PCR of CDR3 regions built TCR beta libraries. MiXCR was run by TCRdb on the multiplex PCR reads, yielding one entry per CDR3 protein. The sample has some 300,000 distinct CDR3 sequences, roughly a fifth seen once. The time point here: persistent/refractory GD, antithyroid drugs over 5 years with positive TRAb. Following extraction of RNA from PBMCs, that RNA was used to make the TCR library. The material sequenced was peripheral blood mononuclear cells (PBMCs), taken when the disease was refractory, from a patient treated with antithyroid drugs. All receptors come from a female donor with Graves disease.

In its sample, this clonotype was seen a few times. The chain is built from TRBV11-2 and TRBJ2-2; TRBD2 agrees at 8 bases. CDR3 length equals 15 residues. The ends lost 6 bases at V and 0 bases at J; junction bases unmatched: 3. CDR1 and CDR2 (germline): SGHAT, FQNNGV. The CDR3 loop reads CASSRGGANTGELFF. The DNA for the CDR3 is TGTGCCAGCAGTCGGGGGGGGGCGAACACCGGGGAGCTGTTTTTT.

This clonotype was detected ten times or more. The J gene is TRBJ2-6, the V gene TRBV3-1; D gene unclear. V was clipped by 1 base and J by 2 bases, with 15 bases between them. Germline V gene data show CDR1 as LGHDT and CDR2 as YNNKEL (reference sequence). This CDR3 comprises 18 residues. The CDR3 is CASSQGPSDFAGANVLTF. The CDR3 DNA is TGTGCCAGCAGCCAAGGACCCTCAGACTTCGCTGGGGCCAACGTCCTGACTTTC.

This clonotype has just a few counts. This chain joins TRBV28 and TRBJ2-3; D perhaps matches TRBD2 (6 bases). V gave up 9 bases and J gave up 3 bases, with 16 bases separating them. This CDR3 is built from 14 residues. Germline V CDR1 and CDR2: MDHEN, SYDVKM. The CDR3, as DNA: TGTGCCAGTCTGGGGGGACCTTCTACAGATACGCAGTATTTT. The encoded protein is CASLGGPSTDTQYF.

This clonotype was seen more than once but under ten times. The J gene is TRBJ2-7, the V gene TRBV11-2; 7 positions match TRBD2. Germline CDR1 and CDR2: SGHAT and FQNNGV. The CDR3 sequence is 15 residues long. V was clipped by 2 bases and J by 2 bases; unmatched bases: 6. CDR3 in DNA: TGTGCCAGCAGCTTAAACCCTAGCGGAACCTACGAGCAGTACTTC. Translation: CASSLNPSGTYEQYF.

Only a few counts were recorded for this clonotype. The chain combines TRBV11-1 with TRBJ2-7, with D perhaps TRBD1 or TRBD2 (5 bases each). Germline V CDR1 and CDR2: SGHAT, FQDESV (reference sequence). The CDR3 totals 13 residues. The germline V and J ends were trimmed by 5 bases and 2 bases, with 10 bases remaining between them. This chain's CDR3 is CASSRDAAYEQYF. The CDR3, as DNA: TGTGCCAGCAGCCGGGACGCGGCCTACGAGCAGTACTTC. The whole variable domain, remainder taken from reference TRBV11-1 and TRBJ2-7, is EAEVAQSPRYKITEKSQAVAFWCDPISGHATLYWYRQILGQGPELLVQFQDESVVDDSQLPKDRFSAERLKGVDSTLKIQPAELGDSAMYLCASSRDAAYEQYFGPGTRLTVT.

The chain is built from TRBV27 and TRBJ1-1, with D possibly matching TRBD1 (6 bases). The CDR3 covers 13 residues. Germline CDR1 MNHEY, CDR2 SMNVEV (reference sequence). Trimming took 5 bases from V and 1 from J, leaving 8 bases between them. CDR3 in amino acids: CASSTGQNTEAFF. The CDR3 bases are TGTGCCAGCAGTACGGGACAGAACACTGAAGCTTTCTTT.

This clonotype came up many times. The chain joins TRBV2 to TRBJ2-7, with D possibly TRBD2 on 6 matching bases. The CDR3 extends over 13 amino acids. Deletions cut 4 bases from V and 3 bases from J, with 10 bases between. Germline V lookup: CDR1 SNHLY, CDR2 FYNNEI. The CDR3 loop is CASSGQGLYEQYF. DNA of the CDR3: TGTGCCAGCAGTGGCCAGGGACTCTACGAGCAGTACTTC.

J is TRBJ1-1 and V is TRBV18; D unresolved. V was pared by 2 bases and J by 1 base, with 8 bases between. Germline CDR1 reads KGHSH; CDR2 reads LQKENI. The CDR3 runs 14 residues. DNA for the CDR3: TGTGCCAGCTCACCATACCAGGAGAACACTGAAGCTTTCTTT. Translation gives CASSPYQENTEAFF.

This clonotype was detected a few times. The chain has TRBV12-3 or TRBV12-4 and TRBJ1-1; 7 positions agree with TRBD1. Unmatched junction bases numbered 7, after V lost 6 bases and J lost 6 bases. The CDR3 spans 13 residues. CDR3 coding DNA: TGTGCCAGCAGCCCTAACCAGGGGGCTGAAGCTTTCTTT. It is translated as CASSPNQGAEAFF.